These T cell receptor beta chains were read from a single sample in a study of cytotoxic CD8 clonotypes in ibrutinib-treated CLL. Assay used: immunoSEQ multiplex PCR; TCRdb lists only in-frame clones, some missing. The sample contains tens of thousands of clones, 70% of which appear only once. Sample: PBMCs, taken at disease progression, from a patient treated with ibrutinib. These receptors all stem from a human donor with chronic lymphocytic leukemia. Each CDR3 is given with its conserved first and last residue. A D gene is named only where the DNA matches it firmly. Not all rows give a size; the values are once, few, many and, for expanded clones, a class.

J	D	V	size	CDR3	DNA
TRBJ2-7	NA	TRBV10-3	NA	CAISEPLSYEQYF	TGTGCCATCAGTGAACCCCTCTCCTACGAGCAGTACTTC
TRBJ2-7	TRBD2	TRBV18	NA	CASSPPGLASGIYEQYF	TGTGCCAGCTCACCACCCGGTTTAGCTAGCGGGATCTACGAGCAGTACTTC
TRBJ2-7	TRBD2	TRBV5-6	few	CASSPEAGDEQYF	TGTGCCAGCAGCCCAGAGGCGGGAGACGAGCAGTACTTC
TRBJ2-3	NA	TRBV10-3	NA	CAISESGRTVGDTQYF	TGTGCCATCAGTGAGTCTGGGAGGACAGTAGGAGATACGCAGTATTTT
TRBJ1-2	NA	TRBV30	few	CAWSVGQLGYTF	TGTGCCTGGAGTGTCGGGCAGCTTGGCTACACCTTC
TRBJ2-7	TRBD1	TRBV5-1	few	CASSSSGTGRYEQYF	TGCGCCAGCAGCAGCTCCGGGACAGGGCGCTACGAGCAGTACTTC
TRBJ2-7	TRBD1	TRBV30	NA	CAWRRQGYEQYF	TGTGCCTGGAGAAGACAGGGCTACGAGCAGTACTTC
TRBJ1-2	TRBD1	TRBV27	few	CASKGGGYGYTF	TGTGCCAGCAAAGGGGGCGGGTATGGCTACACCTTC
TRBJ1-1	TRBD1	TRBV10-2	once	CASRPGQELNTEAFF	TGCGCCAGCAGGCCGGGACAGGAGCTGAACACTGAAGCTTTCTTT
TRBJ2-7	NA	TRBV28	NA	CASSLRGEGRYEQYF	TGTGCCAGCAGTTTGAGGGGGGAGGGCCGGTACGAGCAGTACTTC
TRBJ1-3	TRBD1	TRBV6-5	NA	CASSYSGQGAGNTIYF	TGTGCCAGCAGTTACTCGGGACAGGGAGCTGGAAACACCATATATTTT
TRBJ2-7	NA	TRBV30	NA	CAWSVGVSHEQYF	TGTGCCTGGAGTGTAGGGGTATCCCACGAGCAGTACTTC